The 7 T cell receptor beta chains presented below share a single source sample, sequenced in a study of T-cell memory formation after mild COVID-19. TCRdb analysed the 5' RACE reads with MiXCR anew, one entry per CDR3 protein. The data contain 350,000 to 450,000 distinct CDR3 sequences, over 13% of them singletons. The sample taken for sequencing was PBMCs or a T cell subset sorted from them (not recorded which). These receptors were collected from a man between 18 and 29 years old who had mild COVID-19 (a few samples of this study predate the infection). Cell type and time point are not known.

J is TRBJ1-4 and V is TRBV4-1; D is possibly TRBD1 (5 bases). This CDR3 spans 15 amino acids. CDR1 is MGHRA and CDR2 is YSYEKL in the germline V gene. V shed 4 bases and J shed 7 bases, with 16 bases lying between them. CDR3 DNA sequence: TGCGCCAGCAGCCGGTCAGGGCTTTTACTTGAAAAACTGTTTTTT. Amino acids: CASSRSGLLLEKLFF.

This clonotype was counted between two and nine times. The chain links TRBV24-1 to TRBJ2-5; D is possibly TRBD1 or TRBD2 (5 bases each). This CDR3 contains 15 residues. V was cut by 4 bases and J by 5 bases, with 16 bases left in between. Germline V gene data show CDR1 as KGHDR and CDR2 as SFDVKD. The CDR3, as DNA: TGTGCCACCAGTGAAGGGACCCTGCTGGGGGAGACCCAGTACTTC. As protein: CATSEGTLLGETQYF.

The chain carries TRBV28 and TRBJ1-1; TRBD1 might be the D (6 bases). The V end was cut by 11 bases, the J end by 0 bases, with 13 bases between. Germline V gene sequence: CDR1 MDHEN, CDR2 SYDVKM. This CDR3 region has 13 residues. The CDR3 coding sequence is TGTGCCGGCCGGACAGAGTTGAACACTGAAGCTTTCTTT. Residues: CAGRTELNTEAFF.

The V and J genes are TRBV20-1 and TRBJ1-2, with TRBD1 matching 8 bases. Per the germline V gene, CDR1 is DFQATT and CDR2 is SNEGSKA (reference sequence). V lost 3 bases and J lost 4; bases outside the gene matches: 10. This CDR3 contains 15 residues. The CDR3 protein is CSARSTGGLGYGYTF. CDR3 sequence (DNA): TGCAGTGCTAGGTCCACAGGGGGTCTAGGCTATGGCTACACCTTC.

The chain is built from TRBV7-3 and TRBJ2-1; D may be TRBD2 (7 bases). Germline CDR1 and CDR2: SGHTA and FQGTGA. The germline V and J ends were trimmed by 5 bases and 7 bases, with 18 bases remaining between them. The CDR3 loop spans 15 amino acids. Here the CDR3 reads CASSHPGGPENEQFF. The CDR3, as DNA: TGTGCCAGCAGCCACCCCGGGGGGCCGGAAAATGAGCAGTTCTTC.

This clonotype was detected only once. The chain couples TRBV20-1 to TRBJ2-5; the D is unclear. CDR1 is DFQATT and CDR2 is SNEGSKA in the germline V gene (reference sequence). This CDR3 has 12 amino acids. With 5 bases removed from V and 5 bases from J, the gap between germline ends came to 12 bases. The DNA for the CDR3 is TGCAGTGCTGGGATAGGGCAGGAGACCCAGTACTTC. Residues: CSAGIGQETQYF.

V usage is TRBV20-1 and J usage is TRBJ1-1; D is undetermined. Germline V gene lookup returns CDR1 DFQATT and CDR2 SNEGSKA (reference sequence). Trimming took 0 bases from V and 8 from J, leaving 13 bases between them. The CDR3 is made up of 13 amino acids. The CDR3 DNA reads TGCAGTGCTAGAGATCGATTCGGACTGGAAGCTTTCTTT. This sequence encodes CSARDRFGLEAFF.